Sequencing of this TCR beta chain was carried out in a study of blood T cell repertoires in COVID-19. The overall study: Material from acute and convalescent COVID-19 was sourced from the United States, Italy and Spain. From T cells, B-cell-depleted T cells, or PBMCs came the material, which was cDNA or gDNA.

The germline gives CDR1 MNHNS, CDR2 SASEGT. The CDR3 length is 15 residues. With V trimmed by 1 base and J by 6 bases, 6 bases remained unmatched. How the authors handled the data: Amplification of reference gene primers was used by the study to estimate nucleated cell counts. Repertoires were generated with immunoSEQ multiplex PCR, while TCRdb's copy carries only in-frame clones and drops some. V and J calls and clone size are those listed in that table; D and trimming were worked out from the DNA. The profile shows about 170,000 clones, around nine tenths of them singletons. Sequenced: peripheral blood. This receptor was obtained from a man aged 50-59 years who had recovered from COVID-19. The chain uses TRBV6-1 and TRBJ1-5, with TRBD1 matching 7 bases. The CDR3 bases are TGTGCCAGCAGTGAAGACAGGGGAGTAAGTCAGCCCCAGCATTTT. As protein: CASSEDRGVSQPQHF.